This record concerns one TCR beta chain sequence. The antigen remains unidentified. These data originate in a study of cytomegalovirus exposure and HLA in healthy donors. Broader study findings: There were some public TCRs occurring in many donors, but most TCR sequences were rare. Donor immune exposure was known only as CMV serostatus.

Whereas donors were nominally healthy upon sampling, unrecorded immune exposures were probable. PCR was performed using 60 Vbeta and 13 Jbeta primers. TCRdb's table, derived via immunoSEQ multiplex PCR, lists solely in-frame clones and lacks some. The sample yields roughly 84,000 clones, around 82% seen once. The receptor was derived from a man aged 45-65 years in good health and CMV-seronegative. Sequencing was carried out using PBMCs.

The CDR3 nucleotides are TGTGCCAGCTCACCACCTCTGGGCGGGGGGGCCACAGATACGCAGTATTTT. Amino acids: CASSPPLGGGATDTQYF. The rearrangement joins TRBV18 to TRBJ2-3; 9 nucleotides align to TRBD2. Germline CDR1 KGHSH, CDR2 LQKENI. V shed 0 bases, J shed 2 bases, and the junction held 6 bases outside the gene matches. The CDR3 is 17 amino acids.